This TCR beta chain came from a study of identical twins. Findings of the study overall: Recombination models fit unrelated individuals' TCR alpha sharing but underestimated twins'. Insertions ran lower in abundant cord blood beta clonotypes, though not in memory repertoires. Among out-of-frame alpha sequences shared by twins, low generation probability occurred in excess.

Everyone who gave samples was a healthy Caucasian. The CDR3 is made up of 15 amino acids. From germline, CDR1 is DFQATT and CDR2 SNEGSKA (reference sequence). V was shortened by 0 bases and J by 1 base, with 11 bases between the two germline ends. TCRdb recomputed calls from the 5' RACE reads with MiXCR, one row per CDR3 protein. The profile shows hundreds of thousands of distinct CDR3 sequences, 9.4% of them singletons. About this clonotype itself: Its cognate antigen is unknown.

Sequenced sample: memory (CD45RO+) T cells sorted from blood. The TCR originated in a woman under 30 in good health. The V gene is TRBV20-1, the J gene TRBJ2-3; D remains unclear. The CDR3 region is CSARENGGGTDTQYF. The CDR3 DNA reads as TGCAGTGCTAGAGAGAATGGCGGAGGCACAGATACGCAGTATTTT.